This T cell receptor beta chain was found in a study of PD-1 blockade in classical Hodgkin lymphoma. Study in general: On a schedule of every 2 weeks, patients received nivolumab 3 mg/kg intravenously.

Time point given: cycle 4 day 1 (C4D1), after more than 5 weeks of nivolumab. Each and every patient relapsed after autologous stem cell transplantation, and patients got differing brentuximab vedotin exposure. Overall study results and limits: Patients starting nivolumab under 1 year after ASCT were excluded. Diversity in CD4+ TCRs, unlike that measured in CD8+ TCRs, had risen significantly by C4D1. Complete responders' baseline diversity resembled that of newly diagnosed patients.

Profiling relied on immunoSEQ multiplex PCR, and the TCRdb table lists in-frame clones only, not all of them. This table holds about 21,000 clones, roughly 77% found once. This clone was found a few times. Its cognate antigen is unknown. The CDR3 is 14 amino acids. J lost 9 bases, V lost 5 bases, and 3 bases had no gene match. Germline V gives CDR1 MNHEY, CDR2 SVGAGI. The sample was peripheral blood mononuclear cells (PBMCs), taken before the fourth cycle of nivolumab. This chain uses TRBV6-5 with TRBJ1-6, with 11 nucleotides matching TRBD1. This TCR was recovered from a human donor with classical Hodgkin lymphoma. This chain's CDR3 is CASSRDRGFSPLHF. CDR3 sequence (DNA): TGTGCCAGCAGTCGGGACAGGGGGTTTTCACCCCTCCACTTT.